This T cell receptor beta chain stems from a study of tumor and adjacent non-tumor tissue in lung cancer. Across the study: Aged roughly 31 to 85 years, patients included 9 to 11 men and several women with stage I to III disease. Samples averaged roughly 4.2 million productive TCRbeta reads each.

No cell sorting was done before RNA was extracted from the tissue. Chemotherapy-naive patients with new lung cancer underwent thoracic surgery in China, August–November 2014. TCRbeta libraries were built with three rounds of nested PCR, modified from ARM-PCR. TCRdb passed the multiplex PCR reads through MiXCR, listing each CDR3 protein once. The sample yields around 210,000 distinct CDR3 sequences, about two thirds seen once. The CDR3 is 15 amino acids. The germline gives CDR1 SGHNT, CDR2 YENEEA. Study-wide findings and caveats: Patients with more diverse tumor TCRs had worse survival.

A remark on this clonotype: Its antigen is still unknown. A read error may produce the germline difference seen at one junction end.

The sequence derives from a man in his sixties with non-small cell lung cancer. The chain combines TRBV11-3 with TRBJ2-1, with 7 nucleotides matching TRBD2. The source material was lung tumor tissue. The CDR3 nucleotides read TGTGTCAGCAGCTTAGGCGGGGGACGTAATAATGAGCAGTTCTTC. Its translation: CVSSLGGGRNNEQFF.